Each of the 13 T cell receptor beta chains below was sequenced from the same sample in a study of T cell responses to AZD1222 COVID-19 vaccine. Sequencing was performed with immunoSEQ multiplex PCR; in TCRdb, only in-frame clones are kept and a portion is missing. The sample shows around 150,000 clones, around 90% of them seen only once. This specimen was peripheral blood, taken on day 0 of AZD1222 vaccination. These receptor sequences come from an adult in good health.

This clone was recorded only once. This chain connects TRBV29-1 to TRBJ1-4; TRBD1 matches 9 bases. Germline assignment: CDR1 SQVTM and CDR2 ANQGSEA. The CDR3 is 16 residues long. The V and J ends lost 4 bases and 5 bases, in that order; junction bases with no gene match: 11. The CDR3 region has the DNA TGCAGCGTTGCACCTCCGGGCGGGACAGGGAATGAAAAACTGTTTTTT. It codes for CSVAPPGGTGNEKLFF.

The chain couples TRBV10-3 to TRBJ1-3; the D is unclear. The germline V gene encodes CDR1 ENHRY and CDR2 SYGVKD. The CDR3 runs to 13 residues. The chain's CDR3 is CAIQGPPGNTIYF. In DNA form, the CDR3 reads TGTGCAATCCAAGGGCCACCTGGAAACACCATATATTTT.

V and J are TRBV6-1 and TRBJ1-2; D remains ambiguous. CDR3 length: 15 residues. V was cut by 2 bases and J by 0 bases, with 10 bases left in between. Germline V lookup: CDR1 MNHNS, CDR2 SASEGT. CDR3 loop: CASSEWAAPNYGYTF. CDR3 coding DNA: TGTGCCAGCAGTGAATGGGCAGCCCCTAACTATGGCTACACCTTC.

This chain uses TRBV7-8 with TRBJ1-5, with 9 bases aligning to TRBD1. CDR1 SGHVS and CDR2 FQNEAQ come from the germline V gene. The V segment lost 3 bases and the J segment 3 bases; nucleotides outside the gene matches: 3. The length of the CDR3 is 15 residues. In nucleotides, the CDR3 is TGTGCCAGCAGCTTCGACAGGGGGGCCAATCAGCCCCAGCATTTT. This translates into CASSFDRGANQPQHF.

The rearrangement links TRBV7-9 to TRBJ1-1; TRBD1 matches 8 bases. V shed 4 bases, J shed 1 base, and the junction held 5 bases outside the gene matches. This CDR3 spans 15 amino acids. From germline, CDR1 is SEHNR and CDR2 FQNEAQ (reference sequence). The CDR3 loop reads CASSSTRGPNTEAFF. Here the CDR3 DNA reads TGTGCCAGCAGCTCGACCAGGGGGCCGAACACTGAAGCTTTCTTT.

V gene TRBV5-1 combines with J gene TRBJ1-1; D is ambiguous. Germline V gene sequence: CDR1 SGHRS, CDR2 YFSETQ. This CDR3 has 16 residues. V was trimmed by 4 bases and J by 2 bases, leaving 18 bases between them. Here the CDR3 reads CASSRAGPPSNTEAFF. The CDR3 region has the DNA TGCGCCAGCAGCCGAGCCGGACCTCCTTCAAACACTGAAGCTTTCTTT.

The chain employs TRBV6-1 and TRBJ1-5; D uncertain. Germline V gene lookup returns CDR1 MNHNS and CDR2 SASEGT. This CDR3 region has 14 residues. V was pared by 0 bases and J by 6 bases, with 9 bases between. The CDR3 sequence: CASSEAPATQPQHF. CDR3 DNA: TGTGCCAGCAGTGAAGCGCCGGCCACTCAGCCCCAGCATTTT.

CDR3 nucleotide sequence: TGTGCCAGCAGTTTGGTGGGTTATCCCTACGAGCAGTACTTC. Encoded protein: CASSLVGYPYEQYF. The chain recombines TRBV28 with TRBJ2-7; D uncertain. Trimming removed 3 bases at V and 2 bases at J, with 11 bases between. Germline CDR1 is MDHEN and CDR2 is SYDVKM. The CDR3 length is 14 residues.

This chain joins TRBV10-1 and TRBJ2-7; 8 bases are a match to TRBD2. Trimming removed 6 bases from V and 6 bases from J; junction bases left unmatched: 7. The CDR3 is made up of 13 amino acids. CDR1 and CDR2 (germline): WNHNN, SYGVQD (reference sequence). The CDR3 DNA reads as TGCGCCAGCAGCGTAGCGGGATATAGCGAGCAGTACTTC. Protein: CASSVAGYSEQYF.

This chain connects TRBV7-2 to TRBJ2-2; 10 bases agree with TRBD1. V shed 5 bases and J 9 bases; nucleotides not matched to a gene: 15. The CDR3 consists of 17 residues. CDR1 is SGHTA, CDR2 FQGNSA, per germline. CDR3 amino acids: CASSQRSGDRGIRELFF. In nucleotides, the CDR3 is TGTGCCAGCAGCCAAAGGTCAGGGGACAGGGGAATCCGGGAGCTGTTTTTT.

This clone was found once. V is TRBV18 and J is TRBJ1-4; a weak D match, TRBD1 (6 bases). V was shortened by 3 bases and J by 6 bases, with 11 bases between the two germline ends. The V gene's germline CDR1 is KGHSH and CDR2 LQKENI. The CDR3 consists of 14 residues. CDR3 in DNA: TGTGCCAGCTCACCCTGGGGACAAGATGAAAAACTGTTTTTT. Protein: CASSPWGQDEKLFF.

The chain carries TRBV3-1 (or the pseudogene TRBV3-2) and TRBJ1-2; D might be TRBD1 (5 bases). V was clipped by 3 bases and J by 4 bases, with 21 bases between them. This CDR3 contains 17 residues. Germline V gene lookup returns CDR1 LGHDT and CDR2 YNNKEL (reference sequence). CDR3 nucleotides: TGTGCCAGCAGCCATGAAATTCGCCCCAGGGAAAGCTATGGCTACACCTTC. Residues: CASSHEIRPRESYGYTF.

This chain joins TRBV5-4 and TRBJ1-2; possibly TRBD1 for D (6 bases). In germline, CDR1 is SGHNT, CDR2 YYREEE (reference sequence). The CDR3 consists of 17 residues. Trimming took 0 bases from V and 11 from J, leaving 26 bases between them. Here the CDR3 reads CASSLDKDRGTHPGYTF. CDR3 nucleotides: TGTGCCAGCAGCTTGGATAAGGACAGAGGCACACACCCAGGGTACACCTTC.